The source of this T cell receptor (beta chain) is a study of blood T cells in healthy people across ages. The authors ran a second PCR of roughly 6 to 12 cycles using a sample-barcoded 5' primer and a J-beta primer mix. Each cDNA molecule was tagged by a template-switch adaptor that had 12 random nucleotides. A single record per CDR3 protein comes from TCRdb applying MiXCR to the 5' RACE reads. The sample holds hundreds of thousands of distinct CDR3 sequences, around three fifths seen once. This CDR3 region has 15 residues. Losses at the gene ends were 4 bases for V and 2 bases for J; bases not matched to a gene: 3. Germline V CDR1 and CDR2: ENHRY, SYGVKD. Worth noting for this clonotype: Its antigen is still unknown.

The study's findings and limits: TCR beta diversity per million T cells fell roughly linearly with age. Naive CD4+ cell counts and diversity both ran higher in long-lived than in aged donors.

This chain links TRBV10-3 with TRBJ2-1; 9 bases match TRBD2. The sample consisted of blood. The sequence came from a man aged 35-49 years in good health. DNA for the CDR3: TGTGCCATCAGTGGCGGGGGGGCCACCTACAATGAGCAGTTCTTC. Amino acid sequence: CAISGGGATYNEQFF.